This is a list of T cell receptor beta chains from one sample in a study of cytomegalovirus exposure and HLA in healthy donors. Measured with immunoSEQ multiplex PCR; TCRdb has only the in-frame clones, and not every one. The table has 100,000 to 150,000 clones, around four fifths seen once; the top ten hold roughly 1.5%. Source material: PBMCs. The source of these receptors is a female donor in good health and CMV-seronegative. CDR3s include the opening cysteine and the closing phenylalanine or tryptophan. The size of a clone is reported for some rows only, either as once, few or many, or as a class for expanded clones.

clone size	V gene	J gene	CDR3 protein
-	TRBV28	TRBJ1-3	CASRTGGIGNTIYF
once	TRBV2	TRBJ2-4	CASIPGWGVQAKNIQYF
-	TRBV7-3	TRBJ2-1	CASSRGGTYNEQFF
-	TRBV9	TRBJ2-1	CASSARQGNYNEQFF
-	TRBV9	TRBJ2-5	CASSDGPGWEQETQYF
-	TRBV4-3	TRBJ1-2	CASSQEGPGIGYGYTF
-	TRBV2	TRBJ1-5	CASSEAASNQPQHF
-	TRBV2	TRBJ2-3	CATDLSFTDTQYF
-	TRBV11-2	TRBJ2-1	CASSFFLPSNNEQFF
-	TRBV7-3	TRBJ2-3	CASTTARGDTQYF
-	TRBV5-1	TRBJ2-1	CASSGGVRSYNEQFF
-	TRBV6-1	TRBJ2-1	CASSEVQGAIEQFF
once	TRBV5-1	TRBJ2-1	CASSLAEGLAGSEQFF
-	TRBV9	TRBJ2-7	CASSVRSGYEQYF
few	TRBV30	TRBJ2-5	CAWSVQAGGPQETQYF
-	TRBV7-3	TRBJ1-1	CASSLAAGWEAEAFF
once	TRBV4-1	TRBJ1-2	CASSQGLQGNYGYTF
-	TRBV4-3	TRBJ2-1	CASSLWTSGSSMGQFF
-	TRBV4-1	-	CASSQDHSTGPAYEQYF
-	TRBV27	TRBJ2-7	CASSLAGTGAYEQYF
-	TRBV4-2	TRBJ2-2	CASSQDGTSGRHTGELFF
-	TRBV5-1	TRBJ2-3	CASSEFVVQNTDTQYF
-	TRBV10-3	TRBJ1-1	CAIGTDRGGVNTEAFF
-	TRBV6-6	TRBJ2-7	CASRTTSRLDEQYF
-	TRBV16	TRBJ1-2	CASSQSTGNGYTF
-	TRBV21-1	TRBJ1-3	CASSKSSFQRGNTIYF
-	TRBV28	TRBJ1-1	CASSLVGGWGTEAFF
few	TRBV11-2	TRBJ2-7	CASSLDREEQYF
-	TRBV29-1	TRBJ2-5	CSVRLAGGNQETQYF
once	TRBV7-2	TRBJ2-3	CASSLGRLAGVVRTDTQYF
once	TRBV7-2	TRBJ2-1	CASSLLDGVNEQFF
once	TRBV19	TRBJ1-1	CASRKTANTEAFF
-	TRBV19	TRBJ2-7	CASRPVTSGSHEQYF
few	TRBV5-6	TRBJ2-1	CASSLVLLAGGQFF
-	TRBV10-1	TRBJ2-7	CASSEGPYEQYF
-	TRBV7-3	TRBJ2-5	CASSLGGRKETQYF